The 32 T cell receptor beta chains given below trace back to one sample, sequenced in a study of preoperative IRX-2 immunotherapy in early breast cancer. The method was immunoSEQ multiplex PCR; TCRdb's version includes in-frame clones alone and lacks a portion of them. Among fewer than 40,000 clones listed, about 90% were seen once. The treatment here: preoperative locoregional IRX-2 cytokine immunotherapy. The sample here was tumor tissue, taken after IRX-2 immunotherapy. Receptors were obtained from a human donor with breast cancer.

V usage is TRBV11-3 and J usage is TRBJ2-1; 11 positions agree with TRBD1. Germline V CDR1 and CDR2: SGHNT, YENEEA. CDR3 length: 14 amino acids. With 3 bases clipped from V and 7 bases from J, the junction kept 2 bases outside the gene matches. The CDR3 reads CASSFGTGGNEQFF. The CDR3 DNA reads TGTGCCAGCAGCTTTGGGACAGGGGGTAATGAGCAGTTCTTC.

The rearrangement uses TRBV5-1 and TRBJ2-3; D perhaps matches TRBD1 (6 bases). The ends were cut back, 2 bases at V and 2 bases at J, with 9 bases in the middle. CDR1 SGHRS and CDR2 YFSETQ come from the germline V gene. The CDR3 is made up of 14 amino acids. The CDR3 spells CASSLGQYTDTQYF. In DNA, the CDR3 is TGCGCCAGCAGCTTAGGACAGTACACAGATACGCAGTATTTT.

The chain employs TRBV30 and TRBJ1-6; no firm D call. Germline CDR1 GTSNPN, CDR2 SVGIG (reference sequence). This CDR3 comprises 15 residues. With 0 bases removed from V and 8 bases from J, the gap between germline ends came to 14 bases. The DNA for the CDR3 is TGTGCCTGGAGTGTAGTCGAGGGAGGCCATTCACCCCTCCACTTT. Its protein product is CAWSVVEGGHSPLHF.

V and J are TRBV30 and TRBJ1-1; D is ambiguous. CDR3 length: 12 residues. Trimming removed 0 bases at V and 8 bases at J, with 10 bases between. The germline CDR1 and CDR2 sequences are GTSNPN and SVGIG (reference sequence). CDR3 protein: CAWSVWQAEAFF. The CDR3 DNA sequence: TGTGCCTGGAGTGTCTGGCAGGCGGAAGCTTTCTTT.

The CDR3 DNA sequence: TGTGCCAGCACTAGAGCAGGGAACACTGAAGCTTTCTTT. Protein product: CASTRAGNTEAFF. The chain carries TRBV6-8 and TRBJ1-1; D is uncertain. CDR1 and CDR2 from the germline V gene are MNHGY and SAAAGT. This CDR3 comprises 13 residues. V was trimmed by 7 bases and J by 1 base, leaving 10 bases between them.

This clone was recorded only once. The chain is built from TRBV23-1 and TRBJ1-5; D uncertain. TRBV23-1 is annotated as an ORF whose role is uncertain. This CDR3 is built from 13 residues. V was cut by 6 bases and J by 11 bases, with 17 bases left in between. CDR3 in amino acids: CASSLVGSVAQHF. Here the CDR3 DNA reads TGCGCCAGCAGCTTGGTGGGATCGGTAGCCCAGCATTTT.

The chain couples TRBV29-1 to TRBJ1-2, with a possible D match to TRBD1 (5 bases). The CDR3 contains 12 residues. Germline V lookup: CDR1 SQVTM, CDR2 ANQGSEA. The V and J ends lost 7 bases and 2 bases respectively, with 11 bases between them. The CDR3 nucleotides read TGCAGCGCCAACAGGCAGAACTATGGCTACACCTTC. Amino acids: CSANRQNYGYTF. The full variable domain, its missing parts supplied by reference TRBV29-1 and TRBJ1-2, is SAVISQKPSRDICQRGTSLTIQCQVDSQVTMMFWYRQQPGQSLTLIATANQGSEATYESGFVIDKFPISRPNLTFSTLTVSNMSPEDSSIYLCSANRQNYGYTFGSGTRLTVV.

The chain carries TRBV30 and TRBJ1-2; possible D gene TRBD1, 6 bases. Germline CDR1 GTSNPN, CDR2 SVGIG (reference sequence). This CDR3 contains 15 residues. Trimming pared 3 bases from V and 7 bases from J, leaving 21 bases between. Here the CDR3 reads CAWSLWGLQGSGYTF. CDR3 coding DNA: TGTGCCTGGAGCCTGTGGGGGTTACAGGGCTCTGGCTACACCTTC.

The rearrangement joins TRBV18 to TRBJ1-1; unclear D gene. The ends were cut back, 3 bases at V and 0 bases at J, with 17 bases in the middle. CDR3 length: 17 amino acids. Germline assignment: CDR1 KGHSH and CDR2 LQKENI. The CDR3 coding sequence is TGTGCCAGCTCACCGCGCGCAGAGTTCCACATGAACACTGAAGCTTTCTTT. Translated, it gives CASSPRAEFHMNTEAFF.

The CDR3 DNA follows: TGTGCCAGCAGCTTAAGAGGTTTCTCTGGAAACACCATATATTTT. This translates into CASSLRGFSGNTIYF. The rearrangement links TRBV11-3 to TRBJ1-3; D gene uncertain. The V end lost 2 bases, the J end lost 0 bases, and 8 bases lay between the germline ends. The CDR3 contains 15 residues. CDR1 is SGHNT and CDR2 is YENEEA in the germline V gene.

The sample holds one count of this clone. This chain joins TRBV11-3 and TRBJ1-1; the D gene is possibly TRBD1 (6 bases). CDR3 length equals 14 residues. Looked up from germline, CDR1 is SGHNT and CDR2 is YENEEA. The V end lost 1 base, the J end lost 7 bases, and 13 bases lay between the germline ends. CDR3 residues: CASSLGQGIGEAFF. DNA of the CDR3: TGTGCCAGCAGCTTAGGTCAGGGGATAGGTGAAGCTTTCTTT.

This chain's CDR3 is CASSVQGVKEKLFF. In nucleotides, the CDR3 is TGTGCCAGCAGCGTCCAGGGGGTCAAGGAAAAACTGTTTTTT. V is TRBV7-6 and J is TRBJ1-4; 7 bases fit TRBD1. V shed 5 bases and J 8 bases; nucleotides not matched to a gene: 8. This CDR3 spans 14 amino acids. CDR1 SGHVS and CDR2 FNYEAQ come from the germline V gene.

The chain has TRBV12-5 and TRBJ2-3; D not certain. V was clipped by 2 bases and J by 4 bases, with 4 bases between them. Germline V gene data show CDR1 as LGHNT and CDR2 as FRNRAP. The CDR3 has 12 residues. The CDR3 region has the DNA TGTGCTAGTGGTTTGAGGTCAGATACGCAGTATTTT. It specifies CASGLRSDTQYF.

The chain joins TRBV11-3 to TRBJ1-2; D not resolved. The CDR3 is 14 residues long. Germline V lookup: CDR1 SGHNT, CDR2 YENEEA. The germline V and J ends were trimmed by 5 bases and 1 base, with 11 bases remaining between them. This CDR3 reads CASSPDSYNYGYTF. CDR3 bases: TGTGCCAGCAGCCCCGATTCCTATAACTATGGCTACACCTTC.

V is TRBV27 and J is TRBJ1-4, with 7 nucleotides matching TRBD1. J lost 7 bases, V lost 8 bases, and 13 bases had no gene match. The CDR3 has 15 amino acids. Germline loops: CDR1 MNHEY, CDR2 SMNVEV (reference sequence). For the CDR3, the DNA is TGTGCCAGCCAAAGGTCGACAGGGTCGATTGAAAAACTGTTTTTT. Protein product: CASQRSTGSIEKLFF. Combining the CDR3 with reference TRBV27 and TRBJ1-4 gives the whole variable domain EAQVTQNPRYLITVTGKKLTVTCSQNMNHEYMSWYRQDPGLGLRQIYYSMNVEVTDKGDVPEGYKVSRKEKRNFPLILESPSPNQTSLYFCASQRSTGSIEKLFFGSGTQLSVL.

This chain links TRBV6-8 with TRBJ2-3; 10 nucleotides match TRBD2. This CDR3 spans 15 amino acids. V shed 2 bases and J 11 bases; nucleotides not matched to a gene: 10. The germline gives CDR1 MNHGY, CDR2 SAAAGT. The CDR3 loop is CASSYPGASGRRQYF. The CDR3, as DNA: TGTGCCAGCAGTTACCCGGGGGCTAGCGGGAGACGGCAGTATTTT.

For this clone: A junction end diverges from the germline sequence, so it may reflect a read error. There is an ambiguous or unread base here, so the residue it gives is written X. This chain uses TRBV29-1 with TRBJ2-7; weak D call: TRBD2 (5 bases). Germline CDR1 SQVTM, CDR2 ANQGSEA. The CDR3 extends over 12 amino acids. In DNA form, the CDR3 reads TGCAGCGCTAGCCAAGCAGACTACGAGCARTACTTC. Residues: CSASQADYEXYF. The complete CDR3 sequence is CSASQADYEQYF.

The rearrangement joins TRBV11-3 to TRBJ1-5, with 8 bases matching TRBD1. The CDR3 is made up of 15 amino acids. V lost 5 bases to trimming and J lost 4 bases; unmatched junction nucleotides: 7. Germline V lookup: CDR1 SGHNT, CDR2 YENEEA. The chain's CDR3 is CASSPRDRGNQPQHF. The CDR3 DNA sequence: TGTGCCAGCAGCCCCCGAGACAGGGGTAATCAGCCCCAGCATTTT.

The CDR3 sequence is CASSSYLYGVSRGTQYF. The CDR3 DNA is TGTGCCAGCAGCTCATACCTCTACGGGGTTTCAAGGGGGACCCAGTACTTC. The chain couples TRBV11-3 to TRBJ2-5; D is perhaps TRBD1 or TRBD2 (5 bases each). V was cut by 4 bases and J by 7 bases, with 25 bases left in between. CDR1 and CDR2 from the germline V gene are SGHNT and YENEEA. This CDR3 has 17 amino acids.

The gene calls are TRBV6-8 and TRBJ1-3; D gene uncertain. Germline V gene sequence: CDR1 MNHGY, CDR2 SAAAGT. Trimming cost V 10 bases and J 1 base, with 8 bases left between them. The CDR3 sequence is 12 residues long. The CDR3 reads CATATSGNTIYF. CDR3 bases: TGTGCCACCGCGACATCTGGAAACACCATATATTTT.

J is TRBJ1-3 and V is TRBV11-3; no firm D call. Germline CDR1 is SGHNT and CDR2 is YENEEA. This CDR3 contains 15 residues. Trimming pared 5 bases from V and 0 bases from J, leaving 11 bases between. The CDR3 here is CASSATVVSGNTIYF. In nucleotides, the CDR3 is TGTGCCAGCAGCGCTACAGTCGTCTCTGGAAACACCATATATTTT.

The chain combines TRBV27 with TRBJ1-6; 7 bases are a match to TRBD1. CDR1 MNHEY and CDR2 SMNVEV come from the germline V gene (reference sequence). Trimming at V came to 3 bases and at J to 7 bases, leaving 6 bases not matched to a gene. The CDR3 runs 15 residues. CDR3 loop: CASSFDRVGNSPLHF. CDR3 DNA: TGTGCCAGCAGTTTCGACAGGGTCGGGAATTCACCCCTCCACTTT.

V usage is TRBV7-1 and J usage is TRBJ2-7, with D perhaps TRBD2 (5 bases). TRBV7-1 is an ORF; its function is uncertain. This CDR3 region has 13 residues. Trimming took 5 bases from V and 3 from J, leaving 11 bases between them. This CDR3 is CASSPSGNYEQYF. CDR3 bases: TGTGCCAGCAGCCCGTCCGGGAACTACGAGCAGTACTTC.

The CDR3 sequence: CASSPQSANTEAFF. In nucleotides, the CDR3 is TGTGCCAGCTCACCACAATCGGCTAACACTGAAGCTTTCTTT. The rearrangement links TRBV18 to TRBJ1-1, with D unresolved. V was trimmed by 1 base and J by 2 bases, leaving 8 bases between them. The CDR3 consists of 14 residues. The germline CDR1 and CDR2 sequences are KGHSH and LQKENI.

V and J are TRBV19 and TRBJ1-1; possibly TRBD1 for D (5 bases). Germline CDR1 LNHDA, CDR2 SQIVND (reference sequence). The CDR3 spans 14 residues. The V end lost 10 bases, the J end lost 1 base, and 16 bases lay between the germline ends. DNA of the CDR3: TGTGCCACCACATGGGCAGGGACGAACACTGAAGCTTTCTTT. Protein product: CATTWAGTNTEAFF.

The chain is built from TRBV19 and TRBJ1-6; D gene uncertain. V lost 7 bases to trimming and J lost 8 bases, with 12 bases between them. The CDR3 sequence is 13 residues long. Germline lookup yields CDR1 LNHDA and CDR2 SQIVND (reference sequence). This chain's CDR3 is CASKRREDSPLHF. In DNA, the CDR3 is TGTGCCAGTAAAAGGAGAGAGGATTCACCCCTCCACTTT. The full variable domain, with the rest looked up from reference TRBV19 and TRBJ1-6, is DGGITQSPKYLFRKEGQNVTLSCEQNLNHDAMYWYRQDPGQGLRLIYYSQIVNDFQKGDIAEGYSVSREKKESFPLTVTSAQKNPTAFYLCASKRREDSPLHFGNGTRLTVT.

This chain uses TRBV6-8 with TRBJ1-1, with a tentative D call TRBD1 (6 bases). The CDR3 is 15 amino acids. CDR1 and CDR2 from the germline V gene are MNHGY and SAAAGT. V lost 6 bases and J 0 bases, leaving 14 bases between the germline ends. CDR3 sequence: CASRDTGKMNTEAFF. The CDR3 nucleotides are TGTGCCAGCAGAGACACAGGGAAAATGAACACTGAAGCTTTCTTT.

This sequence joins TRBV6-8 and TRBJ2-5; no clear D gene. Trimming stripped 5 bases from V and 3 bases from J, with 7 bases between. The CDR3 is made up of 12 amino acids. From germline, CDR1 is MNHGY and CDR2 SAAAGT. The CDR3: CASSAWEETQYF. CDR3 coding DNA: TGTGCCAGCAGTGCGTGGGAAGAGACCCAGTACTTC.

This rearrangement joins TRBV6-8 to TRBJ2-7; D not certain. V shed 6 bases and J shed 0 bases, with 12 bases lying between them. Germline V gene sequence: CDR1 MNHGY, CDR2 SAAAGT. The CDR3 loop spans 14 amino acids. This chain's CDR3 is CASSLDSSSYEQYV. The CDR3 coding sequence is TGTGCCAGCAGCCTAGACTCGAGCTCCTACGAGCAGTACGTC.

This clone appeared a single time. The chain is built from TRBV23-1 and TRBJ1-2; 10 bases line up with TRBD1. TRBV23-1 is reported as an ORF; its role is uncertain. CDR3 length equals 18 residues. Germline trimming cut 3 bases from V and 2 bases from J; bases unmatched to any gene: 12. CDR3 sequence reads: CASSHRRDRGHRNYGYTF. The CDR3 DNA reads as TGCGCCAGCAGTCATAGGAGAGACAGGGGGCATCGGAACTATGGCTACACCTTC.

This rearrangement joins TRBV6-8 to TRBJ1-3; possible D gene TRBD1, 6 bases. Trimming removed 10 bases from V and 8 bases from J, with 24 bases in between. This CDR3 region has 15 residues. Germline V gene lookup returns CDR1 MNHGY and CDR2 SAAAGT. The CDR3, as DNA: TGTGCCATCAGAACCCCTGGGGGCCAGGTAGACACCATATATTTT. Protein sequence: CAIRTPGGQVDTIYF.

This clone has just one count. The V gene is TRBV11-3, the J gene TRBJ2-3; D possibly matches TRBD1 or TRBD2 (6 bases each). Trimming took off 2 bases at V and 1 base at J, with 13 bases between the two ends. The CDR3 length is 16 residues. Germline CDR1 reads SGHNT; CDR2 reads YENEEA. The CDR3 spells CASSLTSGEGTDTQYF. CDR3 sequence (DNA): TGTGCCAGCAGCTTAACTTCAGGGGAGGGCACAGATACGCAGTATTTT.